One and the same sample provided the 14 T cell receptor beta chains below, sequenced in a study of blood T cell repertoires in COVID-19. Produced via immunoSEQ multiplex PCR; TCRdb's table is partial and in-frame only. Of a few hundred thousand clones listed, 80% to 90% are singletons. Sequencing was carried out using peripheral blood. All receptors derive from a man aged 25 to 45 with acute or convalescent COVID-19.

This chain links TRBV6-6 with TRBJ1-1; the D gene is possibly TRBD1 (6 bases). This CDR3 contains 15 residues. Germline CDR1 reads MNHNY; CDR2 reads SVGAGI (reference sequence). V lost 5 bases and J 3 bases, leaving 16 bases between the germline ends. The CDR3 sequence is CASSTPGQHHTEAFF. The CDR3 coding sequence is TGTGCCAGCAGTACCCCGGGACAACATCACACTGAAGCTTTCTTT.

The chain has TRBV2 and TRBJ2-2, with D perhaps matching TRBD2 (6 bases). Germline CDR1 reads SNHLY; CDR2 reads FYNNEI. The V gene lost 4 bases and the J gene lost 0 bases, with 12 bases spanning the gap. CDR3 length: 16 amino acids. The CDR3 coding sequence is TGTGCCAGCAGTGTGGTGGCGGGGACGAACACCGGGGAGCTGTTTTTT. Protein product: CASSVVAGTNTGELFF.

The chain couples TRBV28 to TRBJ2-3; D is unclear. V gave up 4 bases and J gave up 1 base, with 15 bases separating them. Per germline, CDR1 MDHEN and CDR2 SYDVKM. The CDR3 length is 16 residues. The CDR3 sequence: CASSSLSPRGTDTQYF. The CDR3 bases are TGTGCCAGCAGTTCCTTGTCCCCCCGGGGCACAGATACGCAGTATTTT.

Concerning this clone itself: The identical CDR3 is also encoded by other nucleotide sequences in the sample. V usage is TRBV5-4 and J usage is TRBJ2-3; 13 bases map to TRBD2. Germline lookup yields CDR1 SGHNT and CDR2 YYREEE (reference sequence). Trimming took 4 bases from V and 5 from J; bases not matched to a gene: 7. This CDR3 contains 16 residues. This chain's CDR3 is CASSAGLAGAGDTQYF. The CDR3 DNA follows: TGTGCCAGCAGCGCCGGACTAGCGGGAGCAGGAGATACGCAGTATTTT.

The genes are TRBV19 and TRBJ1-2; no firm D call. The V and J ends lost 7 bases and 2 bases respectively, with 14 bases between them. Per the germline V gene, CDR1 is LNHDA and CDR2 is SQIVND (reference sequence). The length of the CDR3 is 14 residues. CDR3 in amino acids: CASTAQRGNYGYTF. The DNA of the CDR3 is TGTGCCAGTACCGCCCAGAGAGGCAACTATGGCTACACCTTC.

This sequence joins TRBV5-1 and TRBJ2-2, with 8 positions matching TRBD2. The length of the CDR3 is 17 residues. Germline loops: CDR1 SGHRS, CDR2 YFSETQ. V trimming: 2 bases; J trimming: 2 bases; junction bases outside the gene matches: 8. The CDR3 DNA sequence: TGCGCCAGCAGCTTCGGACTGAGCGGGGGCAACACCGGGGAGCTGTTTTTT. Translation: CASSFGLSGGNTGELFF.

This sequence joins TRBV19 and TRBJ1-2, with 9 bases fitting TRBD1. V lost 6 bases to trimming and J lost 4 bases; unmatched junction nucleotides: 9. The V gene's germline CDR1 is LNHDA and CDR2 SQIVND (reference sequence). The CDR3 loop spans 15 amino acids. CDR3 in amino acids: CASRPGQGTFYGYTF. In DNA form, the CDR3 reads TGTGCCAGTAGGCCGGGACAGGGCACTTTCTATGGCTACACCTTC. Combining the CDR3 with reference TRBV19 and TRBJ1-2 gives the whole variable domain DGGITQSPKYLFRKEGQNVTLSCEQNLNHDAMYWYRQDPGQGLRLIYYSQIVNDFQKGDIAEGYSVSREKKESFPLTVTSAQKNPTAFYLCASRPGQGTFYGYTFGSGTRLTVV.

This rearrangement joins TRBV18 to TRBJ2-2; unclear D gene. The CDR3 sequence is 13 residues long. V shed 7 bases and J shed 5 bases, with 11 bases lying between them. CDR1 is KGHSH, CDR2 LQKENI, per germline. CDR3 coding DNA: TGTGCCAGCTGGAGTAGGCTTACCGGGGAGCTGTTTTTT. It codes for CASWSRLTGELFF.

The rearrangement uses TRBV18 and TRBJ1-1; D possibly corresponds to TRBD1 (6 bases). CDR3 size: 15 residues. The V gene lost 1 base and the J gene lost 4 bases, with 13 bases spanning the gap. The germline gives CDR1 KGHSH, CDR2 LQKENI. The DNA of the CDR3 is TGTGCCAGCTCACCACAGGCACCCAGGGGCACTGAAGCTTTCTTT. It is translated as CASSPQAPRGTEAFF. Complete variable domain (other parts from reference TRBV18 and TRBJ1-1): NAGVMQNPRHLVRRRGQEARLRCSPMKGHSHVYWYRQLPEEGLKFMVYLQKENIIDESGMPKERFSAEFPKEGPSILRIQQVVRGDSAAYFCASSPQAPRGTEAFFGQGTRLTVV.

The rearrangement joins TRBV9 to TRBJ2-2; D unresolved. Looked up from germline, CDR1 is SGDLS and CDR2 is YYNGEE. The CDR3 runs 13 residues. V was clipped by 4 bases and J by 6 bases, with 10 bases between them. The CDR3 sequence is CASSPSFSGELFF. Written as DNA, the CDR3 is TGTGCCAGCAGCCCTAGTTTTTCCGGGGAGCTGTTTTTT.

This rearrangement joins TRBV7-8 to TRBJ2-3; possibly TRBD2 for D (6 bases). The germline gives CDR1 SGHVS, CDR2 FQNEAQ. With 1 base removed from V and 2 bases from J, the gap between germline ends came to 10 bases. This CDR3 contains 15 residues. CDR3 amino acids: CASSLVSGPTDTQYF. CDR3 bases: TGTGCCAGCAGCTTAGTTAGCGGACCCACAGATACGCAGTATTTT.

This chain uses TRBV7-6 with TRBJ1-6, with D possibly TRBD1 on 6 matching bases. The germline V gene has CDR1 SGHVS and CDR2 FNYEAQ. Trimming removed 5 bases at V and 6 bases at J, with 17 bases between. This CDR3 is built from 16 residues. In DNA, the CDR3 is TGTGCCAGCAGCCCTCACAGGGTGGGGCGTAATTCACCCCTCCACTTT. The encoded protein is CASSPHRVGRNSPLHF.

The chain combines TRBV15 with TRBJ2-1, with D perhaps matching TRBD2 (7 bases). The V and J ends lost 0 bases and 7 bases respectively, with 16 bases between them. This CDR3 is 16 amino acids long. CDR1 is LNHNV, CDR2 YYDKDF, per germline (reference sequence). The CDR3 loop is CATSRDRSGTRNEQFF. Here the CDR3 DNA reads TGTGCCACCAGCAGAGATCGCAGCGGGACAAGAAATGAGCAGTTCTTC.

The genes are TRBV5-1 and TRBJ2-3, with 8 bases matching TRBD2. The CDR3 sequence is 14 residues long. V was pared by 6 bases and J by 8 bases, with 11 bases of the junction left unmatched. Germline V lookup: CDR1 SGHRS, CDR2 YFSETQ. CDR3 coding DNA: TGCGCCAGCACCTCCTCGGGGGGGCAAGGTACGCAGTATTTT. This codes for CASTSSGGQGTQYF.